This is a list of T cell receptor beta chains from one sample in a study of CD8 T cells in ankylosing spondylitis. TCRdb reprocessed the 5' RACE reads via MiXCR and lists one record per CDR3 protein. The sample has 350,000 to 450,000 distinct CDR3 sequences; about 24% are singletons. Specimen: blood, either unsorted or a sorted T cell fraction (not recorded which). The receptors originated from a male donor with ankylosing spondylitis. The CDR3 runs from the conserved cysteine through the conserved F or W. A D gene is named only where the DNA matches it firmly. For some rows the clone size is stated as once, few or many, or as a class when expanded; others skip it.

d_gene	v_gene	abundance	j_gene	CDR3aa	CDR3nt
NA	TRBV29-1	NA	TRBJ1-3	CSVRGAGNTIYF	TGCAGCGTTAGGGGCGCGGGAAACACCATATATTTT
NA	TRBV10-3	NA	TRBJ2-7	CAISEEGHRFYEQYF	TGTGCCATCAGTGAGGAGGGACACAGATTCTACGAGCAGTACTTC
NA	TRBV12-3/TRBV12-4	NA	TRBJ2-7	CASSLFQDYEQYF	TGTGCCAGCAGTTTATTCCAGGACTACGAGCAGTACTTC
TRBD2	TRBV20-1	NA	TRBJ2-1	CSAELAGARNNEQFF	TGCAGTGCTGAACTAGCGGGAGCGCGAAACAATGAGCAGTTCTTC
TRBD1	TRBV20-1	NA	TRBJ1-5	CSAGQGDQPQHF	TGCAGTGCTGGCCAGGGGGATCAGCCCCAGCATTTT
NA	TRBV5-6	NA	TRBJ2-1	CASSLGGFGQFF	TGTGCCAGCAGCTTGGGAGGCTTTGGGCAGTTCTTC
TRBD1	TRBV5-1	few	TRBJ2-5	CASSLKRTGVSPETQYF	TGCGCCAGCAGCTTGAAGAGGACAGGGGTCTCTCCAGAGACCCAGTACTTC
NA	TRBV10-3	NA	TRBJ1-5	CAIRNQPQHF	TGTGCCATCAGGAATCAGCCCCAGCATTTT
NA	TRBV2	many	TRBJ2-3	CASSETDTQYF	TGTGCCAGCAGTGAGACAGATACGCAGTATTTT
TRBD2	TRBV20-1	NA	TRBJ2-6	CSARGLAGVGANVLTF	TGCAGTGCTAGAGGACTAGCGGGAGTTGGGGCCAACGTCCTGACTTTC
TRBD1	TRBV24-1	NA	TRBJ2-7	CATSASGQGAYEQYF	TGTGCCACCAGTGCCTCGGGACAGGGGGCTTACGAGCAGTACTTC
TRBD1	TRBV11-2	NA	TRBJ1-3	CASSLYRGQGSSGNTIYF	TGTGCCAGCAGCTTATACCGGGGACAGGGAAGCTCTGGAAACACCATATATTTT
TRBD2	TRBV11-2	NA	TRBJ2-1	CASSPGPRLAGDNEQFF	TGTGCCAGCAGCCCCGGGCCCCGACTAGCGGGAGATAATGAGCAGTTCTTC